Shown below are 26 T cell receptor beta chains from a single sample sequenced in a study of T cell responses to AZD1222 COVID-19 vaccine. Libraries were prepared by immunoSEQ multiplex PCR; TCRdb keeps only in-frame clonotypes and omits some of them. Among roughly 120,000 clones listed, 85% to 95% were seen once. Specimen: peripheral blood, collected 28 days after the second AZD1222 dose. All receptors come from an adult who received the AZD1222 COVID-19 vaccine.

V and J are TRBV7-2 and TRBJ2-7, with 10 bases fitting TRBD1. Germline CDR1 reads SGHTA; CDR2 reads FQGNSA. The V and J ends lost 7 bases and 2 bases, in that order; junction bases with no gene match: 8. The CDR3 extends over 15 amino acids. The DNA of the CDR3 is TGTGCCAGCACCCGCCGGGACAGGGGACCCTACGAGCAGTACTTC. Its protein is CASTRRDRGPYEQYF. The variable domain in full, with the rest retrieved from reference TRBV7-2 and TRBJ2-7, is GAGVSQSPSNKVTEKGKDVELRCDPISGHTALYWYRQSLGQGLEFLIYFQGNSAPDKSGLPSDRFSAERTGGSVSTLTIQRTQQEDSAVYLCASTRRDRGPYEQYFGPGTRLTVT.

The V and J genes are TRBV19 and TRBJ2-7; 11 nucleotides align to TRBD2. The CDR3 has 15 residues. The V segment lost 1 base and the J segment 7 bases; nucleotides outside the gene matches: 6. The germline V gene encodes CDR1 LNHDA and CDR2 SQIVND (reference sequence). CDR3 nucleotides: TGTGCCAGTAGTATAGGGGGGACTAGCGGAGCAGAGCAGTACTTC. Translating it yields CASSIGGTSGAEQYF.

This chain links TRBV2 with TRBJ2-1, with a tentative D call TRBD1 (5 bases). V lost 1 base and J lost 12, with 16 bases in between. The CDR3 consists of 14 residues. From germline, CDR1 is SNHLY and CDR2 FYNNEI. The CDR3 nucleotides read TGTGCCAGCAGTGAAGGTTGGTTGGTTACAGGGCAGTTCTTC. Protein product: CASSEGWLVTGQFF. The complete variable domain, with remaining parts taken from reference TRBV2 and TRBJ2-1, reads EPEVTQTPSHQVTQMGQEVILRCVPISNHLYFYWYRQILGQKVEFLVSFYNNEISEKSEIFDDQFSVERPDGSNFTLKIRSTKLEDSAMYFCASSEGWLVTGQFFGPGTRLTVL.

The V call is TRBV25-1, the J call TRBJ1-4; TRBD1 matches 9 bases. CDR1 and CDR2 from the germline V gene are MGHDK and SYGVNS. Trimming removed 7 bases from V and 10 bases from J; junction bases left unmatched: 7. The length of the CDR3 is 13 residues. CDR3 region: CASTGQGIGKLFF. The CDR3 region has the DNA TGTGCCAGCACAGGACAGGGGATTGGAAAACTGTTTTTT.

V usage is TRBV13 and J usage is TRBJ1-3; TRBD1 matches 11 bases. The CDR3 totals 16 residues. V lost 0 bases, J lost 3 bases, and 1 base stayed unmatched. Germline loops: CDR1 PRHDT, CDR2 FYEKMQ (reference sequence). In nucleotides, the CDR3 is TGTGCCAGCAGCTTAGGGGACAGGGGGCATGGAAACACCATATATTTT. This sequence encodes CASSLGDRGHGNTIYF. Variable domain in full (rest from reference TRBV13 and TRBJ1-3): AAGVIQSPRHLIKEKRETATLKCYPIPRHDTVYWYQQGPGQDPQFLISFYEKMQSDKGSIPDRFSAQQFSDYHSELNMSSLELGDSALYFCASSLGDRGHGNTIYFGEGSWLTVV.

The V call is TRBV28, the J call TRBJ1-4; D not certain. V dropped 4 bases and J dropped 3 bases, with 9 bases sitting between them. CDR3 length equals 14 residues. The V gene's germline CDR1 is MDHEN and CDR2 SYDVKM. CDR3 sequence (DNA): TGTGCCAGCAGTTGGTCGGGCCCTAATGAAAAACTGTTTTTT. This encodes CASSWSGPNEKLFF. Using reference TRBV28 and TRBJ1-4 for the parts outside the CDR3, the full variable domain is DVKVTQSSRYLVKRTGEKVFLECVQDMDHENMFWYRQDPGLGLRLIYFSYDVKMKEKGDIPEGYSVSREKKERFSLILESASTNQTSMYLCASSWSGPNEKLFFGSGTQLSVL.

The chain couples TRBV12-3 or TRBV12-4 to TRBJ1-5, with TRBD1 as a possible D gene (5 bases). There are 13 residues in the CDR3. V gave up 0 bases and J gave up 5 bases, with 5 bases separating them. The CDR3 DNA reads TGTGCCAGCAGTTTAGCAGGGGATCAGCCCCAGCATTTT. Translation gives CASSLAGDQPQHF.

CDR3 region: CASSQGLPPGYEQYF. The CDR3 nucleotides read TGCGCCAGCAGCCAAGGACTTCCCCCGGGCTACGAGCAGTACTTC. This sequence joins TRBV4-1 and TRBJ2-7; D is undetermined. The CDR3 consists of 15 residues. Between the trimmed V and J ends, which lost 1 base and 3 bases, there was a span of 13 bases. Per germline, CDR1 MGHRA and CDR2 YSYEKL.

The CDR3 sequence is CSASSSFSTDTQYF. The CDR3 bases are TGCAGTGCTAGTTCCAGTTTTTCCACAGATACGCAGTATTTT. The chain employs TRBV20-1 and TRBJ2-3; D ambiguous. Trimming pared 3 bases from V and 2 bases from J, leaving 12 bases between. The CDR3 is made up of 14 amino acids. Germline-derived CDR1 and CDR2 are DFQATT and SNEGSKA (reference sequence).

The rearrangement links TRBV14 to TRBJ2-6, with D unresolved. The CDR3 consists of 19 residues. Germline loops: CDR1 SGHDN, CDR2 FVKESK. Trimming took off 3 bases at V and 0 bases at J, with 18 bases between the two ends. The CDR3 is CASSQLGGPRSSGANVLTF. For the CDR3, the DNA is TGTGCCAGCAGCCAGCTAGGCGGTCCCCGAAGCTCTGGGGCCAACGTCCTGACTTTC.

The gene calls are TRBV28 and TRBJ2-7; TRBD1 matches 10 bases. The CDR3 has 15 amino acids. CDR1 is MDHEN and CDR2 is SYDVKM in the germline V gene. Losses at the gene ends were 6 bases for V and 6 bases for J; bases not matched to a gene: 11. The CDR3 DNA reads as TGTGCCAGCAGAGAAGCGGGACAGGGGAAAGGCGAGCAGTACTTC. This sequence encodes CASREAGQGKGEQYF.

In this sample, this clone turned up once. The J gene is TRBJ2-1, the V gene TRBV15, with 7 nucleotides matching TRBD2. Germline-derived CDR1 and CDR2 are LNHNV and YYDKDF (reference sequence). This CDR3 contains 19 residues. The J segment lost 7 bases and the V segment lost 4 bases, leaving 22 bases of the junction unmatched. The CDR3 loop reads CATSITGPLTSALLNEQFF. The CDR3 bases are TGTGCCACCAGCATAACCGGGCCCTTAACTAGCGCCCTACTTAATGAGCAGTTCTTC. Full variable domain (outside the CDR3, taken from reference TRBV15 and TRBJ2-1): DAMVIQNPRYQVTQFGKPVTLSCSQTLNHNVMYWYQQKSSQAPKLLFHYYDKDFNNEADTPDNFQSRRPNTSFCFLDIRSPGLGDTAMYLCATSITGPLTSALLNEQFFGPGTRLTVL.

The chain recombines TRBV18 with TRBJ1-5; perhaps TRBD1 as D (5 bases). With 2 bases removed from V and 6 bases from J, the gap between germline ends came to 17 bases. CDR1 is KGHSH, CDR2 LQKENI, per germline. The CDR3 consists of 16 residues. CDR3 sequence (DNA): TGTGCCAGCTCACCATCCCCATCCGGGGCCGGTCAGCCCCAGCATTTT. Amino acids: CASSPSPSGAGQPQHF.

The chain employs TRBV19 and TRBJ1-5, with D possibly being TRBD1 (5 bases). Trimming removed 9 bases at V and 0 bases at J, with 21 bases between. Germline lookup yields CDR1 LNHDA and CDR2 SQIVND (reference sequence). This CDR3 region has 17 residues. CDR3 in amino acids: CARPLMGRINSNQPQHF. DNA for the CDR3: TGTGCCAGACCCTTAATGGGACGGATCAATAGCAATCAGCCCCAGCATTTT.

The chain is built from TRBV2 and TRBJ2-1, with 8 bases fitting TRBD2. The CDR3 is made up of 14 amino acids. Looked up from germline, CDR1 is SNHLY and CDR2 is FYNNEI. V was pared by 8 bases and J by 5 bases, with 8 bases of the junction left unmatched. CDR3 residues: CASRRLAGHNEQFF. The DNA of the CDR3 is TGTGCCAGCCGACGGCTAGCGGGCCACAATGAGCAGTTCTTC.

V usage is TRBV5-6 and J usage is TRBJ1-1; the D gene is possibly TRBD1 (5 bases). V dropped 2 bases and J dropped 5 bases, with 13 bases sitting between them. The CDR3 is 14 amino acids. In germline, CDR1 is SGHDT, CDR2 YYEEEE. The CDR3 spells CASSLHQGLTEAFF. The CDR3 region has the DNA TGTGCCAGCAGCTTACACCAGGGATTGACTGAAGCTTTCTTT.

V and J are TRBV3-1 (or the pseudogene TRBV3-2) and TRBJ1-3; no reliable D call. The V gene lost 1 base and the J gene lost 4 bases, with 14 bases spanning the gap. Germline values: CDR1 LGHDT, CDR2 YNNKEL (reference sequence). The length of the CDR3 is 16 residues. In DNA, the CDR3 is TGTGCCAGCAGCCAAGGTTCTAGGGAATTCGGAAACACCATATATTTT. This encodes CASSQGSREFGNTIYF.

J is TRBJ2-7 and V is TRBV18; 7 nucleotides line up with TRBD2. The CDR3 totals 14 residues. V was clipped by 3 bases and J by 1 base; unmatched bases: 3. From germline, CDR1 is KGHSH and CDR2 LQKENI. In nucleotides, the CDR3 is TGTGCCAGCTCACCCAGGGAGGGATCCTACGAGCAGTACTTC. This encodes CASSPREGSYEQYF.

The J gene is TRBJ1-1, the V gene TRBV19; tentatively, D is TRBD1 (5 bases). Trimming removed 1 base at V and 1 base at J, with 10 bases between. Per germline, CDR1 LNHDA and CDR2 SQIVND (reference sequence). CDR3 length: 15 amino acids. The CDR3 sequence is CASSIGGASNTEAFF. DNA for the CDR3: TGTGCCAGTAGTATAGGAGGGGCCTCGAACACTGAAGCTTTCTTT.

The chain combines TRBV18 with TRBJ2-1; D gene unclear. V dropped 0 bases and J dropped 2 bases, with 17 bases sitting between them. Germline lookup yields CDR1 KGHSH and CDR2 LQKENI. This CDR3 region has 18 residues. The CDR3 coding sequence is TGTGCCAGCTCACCACCGGGATTGAAGGCTACCGCCTACAATGAGCAGTTCTTC. As protein: CASSPPGLKATAYNEQFF.

V is TRBV4-2 and J is TRBJ2-7, with D perhaps matching TRBD1 (5 bases). Germline CDR1 reads LGHNA; CDR2 reads YNFKEQ. This CDR3 contains 14 residues. Trimming removed 0 bases from V and 2 bases from J, with 8 bases in between. The CDR3 protein is CASSQETATYEQYF. The CDR3 region has the DNA TGTGCCAGCAGCCAAGAGACAGCTACCTACGAGCAGTACTTC.

V gene TRBV27 combines with J gene TRBJ1-6; D is possibly TRBD1 (5 bases). V was shortened by 3 bases and J by 0 bases, with 18 bases between the two germline ends. The CDR3 spans 19 residues. Germline lookup yields CDR1 MNHEY and CDR2 SMNVEV (reference sequence). CDR3: CASSFSVGTASSYNSPLHF. CDR3 nucleotides: TGTGCCAGCAGTTTTAGTGTCGGGACCGCGAGCTCCTATAATTCACCCCTCCACTTT.

This clone was seen only once. This chain connects TRBV9 to TRBJ2-5; perhaps TRBD2 as D (5 bases). Trimming stripped 4 bases from V and 5 bases from J, with 18 bases between. The CDR3 consists of 15 residues. In germline, CDR1 is SGDLS, CDR2 YYNGEE. CDR3 nucleotides: TGTGCCAGCAGCCCGGCGGTGGGAGTAGGGGAGACCCAGTACTTC. This codes for CASSPAVGVGETQYF.

The chain employs TRBV20-1 and TRBJ2-7; D ambiguous. The V gene lost 3 bases and the J gene lost 3 bases, with 12 bases spanning the gap. The CDR3 is made up of 13 amino acids. CDR1 DFQATT and CDR2 SNEGSKA come from the germline V gene (reference sequence). The CDR3 here is CSASDSTNYEQYF. The CDR3 DNA follows: TGCAGTGCTAGTGACTCAACCAACTACGAGCAGTACTTC.

The V and J genes are TRBV7-8 and TRBJ2-3, with D perhaps assigned TRBD1 or TRBD2 (5 bases each). The CDR3 has 14 amino acids. CDR1 SGHVS and CDR2 FQNEAQ come from the germline V gene. V lost 4 bases, J lost 5 bases, and 13 bases lay in between. The CDR3 DNA is TGTGCCAGCAGCTGGGGCGAGGGCAGAGATACGCAGTATTTT. It yields the protein CASSWGEGRDTQYF.

The V call is TRBV3-1 (or the pseudogene TRBV3-2), the J call TRBJ2-4, with no clear D. CDR3 size: 15 residues. Trimming took 0 bases from V and 2 from J, leaving 8 bases between them. The germline gives CDR1 LGHDT, CDR2 YNNKEL (reference sequence). The CDR3 reads CASSQEAQTKNIQYF. The CDR3 nucleotides read TGTGCCAGCAGCCAAGAAGCACAGACCAAAAACATTCAGTACTTC.